This TCR beta chain is from a study of blood T cell repertoires in COVID-19. Study background: Samples came from the United States, Italy and Spain, spanning acute and convalescent COVID-19.

Seattle's enrolled individuals joined amid active infection and were then monitored longitudinally. Germline V CDR1 and CDR2: SGHNT, YYREEE (reference sequence). The CDR3 is made up of 16 amino acids. Trimming stripped 2 bases from V and 3 bases from J, with 15 bases between. Produced via immunoSEQ multiplex PCR; TCRdb's table is partial and in-frame only. The table records about 200,000 clones, roughly 88% of them present only once. The rearrangement joins TRBV5-4 to TRBJ1-5, with D tentatively TRBD1 (6 bases). The origin of this receptor is a man in his fifties with COVID-19, enrolled during active disease. Sequencing used peripheral blood. In DNA, the CDR3 is TGTGCCAGCAGCTTTAACCCCCCAGGGGCCAATCAGCCCCAGCATTTT. Its translation: CASSFNPPGANQPQHF.